This T cell receptor beta chain appears in the sequencing data of a study of blood T cell repertoires in COVID-19. About the study: Samples representing acute and convalescent COVID-19 were sourced from the United States, Italy and Spain.

This CDR3 has 15 residues. The germline gives CDR1 LGHDT, CDR2 YNNKEL (reference sequence). V shed 5 bases and J 0 bases; nucleotides not matched to a gene: 0. Per the original data handling: Estimation of nucleated cell counts relied on the amplification of reference gene primers. Data came from immunoSEQ multiplex PCR; TCRdb stores just in-frame clones and leaves some out. That table furnishes V, J and clone size, whereas the DNA furnished D and trimming. The sample lists about 44,000 clones, approximately 86% seen once, with around 25% in the top ten. The sequencing sample was made of peripheral blood. V gene TRBV3-1 (or the pseudogene TRBV3-2) combines with J gene TRBJ2-3; 12 bases line up with TRBD2. The source is a woman of 80 years or more in a cohort sampled during active or convalescent COVID-19. CDR3 in amino acids: CASSGLAGSTDTQYF. Here the CDR3 DNA reads TGTGCCAGCAGCGGACTAGCGGGGAGCACAGATACGCAGTATTTT.